The 19 T cell receptor beta chains listed next were all sequenced from one sample in a study of CD8 T cells in ankylosing spondylitis. TCRdb fed the 5' RACE reads into MiXCR, producing one record per CDR3 protein. The sample has around 390,000 distinct CDR3 sequences; around 20% are singletons. Overall study results and limits: Ankylosing spondylitis blood appeared to be characterized by a TCR beta motif of roughly eight highly homologous variants.

No antigens are known for them. Input material: blood, either unsorted or a sorted T cell fraction (not recorded which). The receptors stem from a male donor with ankylosing spondylitis.

J is TRBJ1-2 and V is TRBV7-8; D is uncertain. From germline, CDR1 is SGHVS and CDR2 FQNEAQ. The length of the CDR3 is 13 residues. Trimming removed 2 bases from V and 5 bases from J, with 9 bases in between. CDR3 bases: TGTGCCAGCAGCTTAAGATCGGGATATGGCTACACCTTC. The encoded protein is CASSLRSGYGYTF.

This clonotype showed up just a few times. The chain carries TRBV6-1 and TRBJ2-1; 7 positions agree with TRBD1. Trimming removed 6 bases from V and 4 bases from J; junction bases left unmatched: 9. The CDR3 length is 15 residues. CDR1 and CDR2 from the germline V gene are MNHNS and SASEGT. The CDR3 loop reads CASRAGQETYNEQFF. The CDR3, as DNA: TGTGCCAGCAGAGCCGGACAGGAGACGTACAATGAGCAGTTCTTC.

This clonotype appeared a few times. The DNA for the CDR3 is TGTGCCAGCAGATGGGGGGCTTCGTACAATGAGCAGTTCTTC. Encoded protein: CASRWGASYNEQFF. V and J are TRBV12-3 or TRBV12-4 and TRBJ2-1, with D perhaps TRBD1 or TRBD2 (6 bases each). The V end lost 6 bases, the J end lost 4 bases, and 13 bases lay between the germline ends. The CDR3 sequence is 14 residues long.

This clonotype has just a few counts. The chain is built from TRBV25-1 and TRBJ2-7; D might be TRBD1 or TRBD2, each matching 6 bases. Trimming stripped 1 base from V and 2 bases from J, with 21 bases between. The CDR3 consists of 18 residues. The germline V gene encodes CDR1 MGHDK and CDR2 SYGVNS. CDR3 nucleotides: TGTGCCAGCAGTGAATTCGGGGGCGTCGGTCGCAATACCTACGAGCAGTACTTC. This encodes CASSEFGGVGRNTYEQYF.

The gene calls are TRBV28 and TRBJ2-7; weak D call: TRBD2 (7 bases). From germline, CDR1 is MDHEN and CDR2 SYDVKM. V shed 5 bases and J shed 0 bases, with 11 bases lying between them. The CDR3 runs to 14 residues. CDR3 region: CASSARGGSYEQYF. The CDR3 DNA reads as TGTGCCAGCAGTGCAAGGGGGGGCTCCTACGAGCAGTACTTC.

V and J are TRBV20-1 and TRBJ1-5, with 8 bases fitting TRBD1. The CDR3 has 12 amino acids. Germline V CDR1 and CDR2: DFQATT, SNEGSKA (reference sequence). V lost 6 bases, J lost 7 bases, and 5 bases stayed unmatched. The CDR3 here is CSARTGWQPQHF. In DNA form, the CDR3 reads TGCAGTGCGAGGACAGGGTGGCAGCCCCAGCATTTT.

This clonotype showed up many times. This chain uses TRBV28 with TRBJ1-2; D is undetermined. Germline V gene sequence: CDR1 MDHEN, CDR2 SYDVKM. The CDR3 length is 14 residues. Trimming cost V 7 bases and J 8 bases, with 20 bases left between them. The CDR3 is CASTAGERPRGYTF. In DNA form, the CDR3 reads TGTGCCAGCACCGCCGGAGAGAGGCCGCGAGGCTACACCTTC.

The V call is TRBV5-1, the J call TRBJ2-7, with D maybe TRBD2 (6 bases). This CDR3 has 15 amino acids. Trimming pared 4 bases from V and 3 bases from J, leaving 17 bases between. Germline V gene lookup returns CDR1 SGHRS and CDR2 YFSETQ. The CDR3 region is CASSPNSGTFYEQYF. The CDR3 bases are TGCGCCAGCAGCCCTAATAGCGGAACCTTCTACGAGCAGTACTTC. Together with reference TRBV5-1 and TRBJ2-7, the CDR3 gives the full variable domain: KAGVTQTPRYLIKTRGQQVTLSCSPISGHRSVSWYQQTPGQGLQFLFEYFSETQRNKGNFPGRFSGRQFSNSRSEMNVSTLELGDSALYLCASSPNSGTFYEQYFGPGTRLTVT.

V gene TRBV5-1 combines with J gene TRBJ2-7, with D possibly called TRBD1 or TRBD2 (5 bases each). With 3 bases removed from V and 3 bases from J, the gap between germline ends came to 10 bases. Germline assignment: CDR1 SGHRS and CDR2 YFSETQ. This CDR3 has 13 amino acids. CDR3 bases: TGCGCCAGCAGCTCGCCGGGACGCTACGAGCAGTACTTC. It translates to CASSSPGRYEQYF.

This rearrangement joins TRBV29-1 to TRBJ1-1; perhaps TRBD1 as D (6 bases). The CDR3 extends over 12 amino acids. Germline-derived CDR1 and CDR2 are SQVTM and ANQGSEA. Trimming took 6 bases from V and 6 from J, leaving 14 bases between them. This chain's CDR3 is CSVQGKSSEAFF. The CDR3 coding sequence is TGCAGCGTCCAGGGGAAATCCTCTGAAGCTTTCTTT.

V gene TRBV12-3 or TRBV12-4 combines with J gene TRBJ2-3, with 12 bases matching TRBD2. The CDR3 totals 16 residues. V was clipped by 3 bases and J by 4 bases; unmatched bases: 5. DNA for the CDR3: TGTGCCAGCAGTTTCCGGACTAGCGGGACCTCAGATACGCAGTATTTT. This encodes CASSFRTSGTSDTQYF.

The chain employs TRBV29-1 and TRBJ2-3, with D hard to call. Trimming removed 4 bases at V and 6 bases at J, with 11 bases between. Germline V lookup: CDR1 SQVTM, CDR2 ANQGSEA. The CDR3 has 12 residues. CDR3 nucleotide sequence: TGCAGCGTTGTAGGCTTTACGGATACGCAGTATTTT. Amino acid sequence: CSVVGFTDTQYF.

In its sample, this clonotype was seen a few times. The chain joins TRBV11-2 to TRBJ2-1; 8 positions agree with TRBD1. This CDR3 is 19 amino acids long. V trimming: 5 bases; J trimming: 0 bases; junction bases outside the gene matches: 15. CDR1 is SGHAT, CDR2 FQNNGV, per germline. The CDR3: CASSSPRQGKIVSYNEQFF. DNA of the CDR3: TGTGCCAGCAGCAGCCCGAGACAGGGGAAAATCGTCTCCTACAATGAGCAGTTCTTC.

This clonotype was observed a single time. The genes are TRBV28 and TRBJ2-7; D may be TRBD1 or TRBD2 (5 bases each). V shed 4 bases and J shed 6 bases, with 13 bases lying between them. Germline CDR1 and CDR2: MDHEN and SYDVKM. This CDR3 contains 13 residues. As DNA, the CDR3 is TGTGCCAGCAGTTCCGGGGCCTGGGGCGAGCAGTACTTC. This translates into CASSSGAWGEQYF.

Only a few counts were recorded for this clonotype. V and J are TRBV20-1 and TRBJ2-7; 9 bases are a match to TRBD2. Germline V lookup: CDR1 DFQATT, CDR2 SNEGSKA (reference sequence). J was trimmed by 0 bases and V by 0 bases; bases with no gene match: 6. The CDR3 has 16 residues. CDR3: CSARDPGLASSYEQYF. The CDR3, as DNA: TGCAGTGCTAGAGATCCCGGACTAGCGAGCTCCTACGAGCAGTACTTC.

V and J are TRBV12-3 or TRBV12-4 and TRBJ2-3, with 7 bases fitting TRBD2. The V and J ends lost 8 bases and 0 bases, in that order; junction bases with no gene match: 8. This CDR3 comprises 15 residues. The DNA of the CDR3 is TGTGCCAGCCTTTGGGCGGGAGACAGCACAGATACGCAGTATTTT. It codes for CASLWAGDSTDTQYF.

The chain employs TRBV7-2 and TRBJ2-3, with TRBD2 as a possible D gene (6 bases). Germline-derived CDR1 and CDR2 are SGHTA and FQGNSA. The V end lost 3 bases, the J end lost 0 bases, and 13 bases lay between the germline ends. The CDR3 contains 16 residues. The CDR3: CASSLLAASSTDTQYF. CDR3 nucleotides: TGTGCCAGCAGCTTGTTAGCGGCCTCTAGCACAGATACGCAGTATTTT. Looking up the rest from reference TRBV7-2 and TRBJ2-3 gives the full variable domain: GAGVSQSPSNKVTEKGKDVELRCDPISGHTALYWYRQSLGQGLEFLIYFQGNSAPDKSGLPSDRFSAERTGGSVSTLTIQRTQQEDSAVYLCASSLLAASSTDTQYFGPGTRLTVL.

This clonotype was seen more than once but under ten times. The rearrangement links TRBV5-1 to TRBJ1-1; 7 bases line up with TRBD1. Trimming cost V 0 bases and J 7 bases; bases outside gene matches: 9. The CDR3 loop spans 15 amino acids. Per germline, CDR1 SGHRS and CDR2 YFSETQ. This CDR3 is CASSLDHRGPVEAFF. CDR3 in DNA: TGCGCCAGCAGCTTGGATCACAGGGGCCCGGTTGAAGCTTTCTTT.

This clonotype was seen many times. V gene TRBV12-3 or TRBV12-4 combines with J gene TRBJ1-2; D is ambiguous. V dropped 3 bases and J dropped 7 bases, with 18 bases sitting between them. The CDR3 length is 15 residues. CDR3 in amino acids: CASSFRLGSVGGYTF. The CDR3 DNA reads as TGTGCCAGCAGTTTTCGCCTTGGGTCCGTGGGTGGCTACACCTTC.